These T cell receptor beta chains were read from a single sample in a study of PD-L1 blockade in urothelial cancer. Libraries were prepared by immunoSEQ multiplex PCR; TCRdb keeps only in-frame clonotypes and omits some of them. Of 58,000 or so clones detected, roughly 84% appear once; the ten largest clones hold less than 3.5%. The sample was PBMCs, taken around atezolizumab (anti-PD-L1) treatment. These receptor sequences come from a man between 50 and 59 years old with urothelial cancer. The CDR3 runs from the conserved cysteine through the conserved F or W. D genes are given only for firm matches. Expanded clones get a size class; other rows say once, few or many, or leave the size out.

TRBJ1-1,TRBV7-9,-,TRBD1,CASSGNRGEAFF,TGTGCCAGCAGCGGCAACAGGGGTGAAGCTTTCTTT
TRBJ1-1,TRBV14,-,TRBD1,CASSQQRTGRTEAFF,TGTGCCAGCAGCCAACAAAGGACAGGGCGCACTGAAGCTTTCTTT
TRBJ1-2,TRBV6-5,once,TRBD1,CASSYTGQGDYGYTF,TGTGCCAGCAGTTACACTGGACAGGGGGACTATGGCTACACCTTC
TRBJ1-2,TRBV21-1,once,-,CASINPGQGEIGYYGYTF,TGTGCCAGCATTAATCCGGGACAGGGGGAAATTGGCTACTATGGCTACACCTTC
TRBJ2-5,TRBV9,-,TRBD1,CASSVDRGRGETQYF,TGTGCCAGCAGCGTGGACAGGGGACGTGGGGAGACCCAGTACTTC
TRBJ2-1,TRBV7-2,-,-,CASSFSGASSYNEQFF,TGTGCCAGCAGCTTTAGCGGCGCGAGCTCCTACAATGAGCAGTTCTTC
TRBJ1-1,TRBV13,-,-,CASSLGEQGHLTGFF,TGTGCCAGCAGCTTAGGAGAGCAGGGACACTTGACGGGTTTCTTT
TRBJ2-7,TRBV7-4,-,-,CATGRYEQYF,TGTGCCACCGGTCGATACGAGCAGTACTTC
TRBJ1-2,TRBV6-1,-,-,CASRKHRDYGYTF,TGTGCCAGCAGGAAACACAGGGACTATGGCTACACCTTC
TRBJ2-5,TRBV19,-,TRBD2,CASSRAGGKETQYF,TGTGCCAGTAGTCGAGCGGGAGGGAAGGAGACCCAGTACTTC
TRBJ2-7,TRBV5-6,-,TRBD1,CASSSGQLSYEQYF,TGTGCCAGCAGCTCGGGACAGCTCTCCTACGAGCAGTACTTC
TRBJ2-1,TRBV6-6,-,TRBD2,CASSRLGREGHEQFF,TGTGCCAGCAGCCGACTAGGGCGGGAGGGCCATGAGCAGTTCTTC
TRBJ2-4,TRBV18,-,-,CASSPSGYGKNIQYF,TGTGCCAGCTCACCTTCAGGGTATGGCAAAAACATTCAGTACTTC
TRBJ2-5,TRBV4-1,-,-,CASSHAPGQGTGETQYF,TGCGCCAGCAGCCATGCCCCGGGGCAGGGGACGGGGGAGACCCAGTACTTC
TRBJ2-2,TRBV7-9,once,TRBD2,CASSDPASGRTGELFF,TGTGCCAGCAGCGACCCGGCTAGCGGGAGAACCGGGGAGCTGTTTTTT
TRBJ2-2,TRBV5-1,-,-,CASQTAANTGELFF,TGCGCCAGCCAAACAGCCGCGAACACCGGGGAGCTGTTTTTT
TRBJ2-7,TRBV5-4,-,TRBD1,CASSLASGQGRYEQYF,TGTGCCAGCAGCTTGGCCTCGGGACAGGGTCGCTACGAGCAGTACTTC
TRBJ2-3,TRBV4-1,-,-,CASSQENTRTDTQYF,TGCGCCAGCAGCCAAGAGAACACCCGCACAGATACGCAGTATTTT
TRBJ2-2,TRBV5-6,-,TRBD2,CASSSFSGVAYTGELFF,TGTGCCAGCAGCTCATTCAGCGGGGTCGCGTACACCGGGGAGCTGTTTTTT
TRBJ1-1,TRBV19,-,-,CASSIGTGDTMNTEAFF,TGTGCCAGTAGTATAGGGACCGGGGACACTATGAACACTGAAGCTTTCTTT
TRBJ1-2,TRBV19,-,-,CATSGQTWGYTF,TGTGCCACTTCCGGACAGACGTGGGGCTACACCTTC
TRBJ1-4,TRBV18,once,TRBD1,CASSPGTENEKLFF,TGTGCCAGCTCACCGGGGACAGAGAATGAAAAACTGTTTTTT
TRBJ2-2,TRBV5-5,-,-,CASSLTGLNTGELFF,TGTGCCAGCAGCTTGACAGGGCTCAACACCGGGGAGCTGTTTTTT
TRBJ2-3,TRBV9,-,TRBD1,CASSVGQPTDTQYF,TGTGCCAGCAGCGTGGGACAGCCTACAGATACGCAGTATTTT
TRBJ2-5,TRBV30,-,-,CAWSLVGRALETQYF,TGTGCCTGGAGTTTGGTGGGCAGGGCCCTGGAGACCCAGTACTTC
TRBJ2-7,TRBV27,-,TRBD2,CASSLRLAGDYEQYF,TGTGCCAGCAGTTTGAGGCTAGCGGGTGATTACGAGCAGTACTTC
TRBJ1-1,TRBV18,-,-,CASSPPNGLMNTEAFF,TGTGCCAGCTCACCACCGAATGGCCTCATGAACACTGAAGCTTTCTTT
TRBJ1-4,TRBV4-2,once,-,CASSQDGLKLFF,TGTGCCAGCAGCCAAGACGGACTGAAACTGTTTTTT
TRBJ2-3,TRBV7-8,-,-,CASSLRREDTQYF,TGTGCCAGCAGCTTGAGGAGAGAGGATACGCAGTATTTT
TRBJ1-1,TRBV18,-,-,CASSRRRGDTEAFF,TGTGCCAGCTCACGCCGGAGGGGAGACACTGAAGCTTTCTTT
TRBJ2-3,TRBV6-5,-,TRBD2,CASKPSGGSTDTQYF,TGTGCCAGCAAACCTAGCGGGGGGAGCACAGATACGCAGTATTTT
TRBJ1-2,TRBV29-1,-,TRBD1,CSVGGTGRNEGYGYTF,TGCAGCGTTGGGGGGACAGGGAGAAACGAGGGCTATGGCTACACCTTC
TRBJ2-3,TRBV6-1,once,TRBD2,CASSAQRSSGRIDTQYF,TGTGCCAGCAGTGCTCAGCGGTCTAGCGGGAGGATTGATACGCAGTATTTT